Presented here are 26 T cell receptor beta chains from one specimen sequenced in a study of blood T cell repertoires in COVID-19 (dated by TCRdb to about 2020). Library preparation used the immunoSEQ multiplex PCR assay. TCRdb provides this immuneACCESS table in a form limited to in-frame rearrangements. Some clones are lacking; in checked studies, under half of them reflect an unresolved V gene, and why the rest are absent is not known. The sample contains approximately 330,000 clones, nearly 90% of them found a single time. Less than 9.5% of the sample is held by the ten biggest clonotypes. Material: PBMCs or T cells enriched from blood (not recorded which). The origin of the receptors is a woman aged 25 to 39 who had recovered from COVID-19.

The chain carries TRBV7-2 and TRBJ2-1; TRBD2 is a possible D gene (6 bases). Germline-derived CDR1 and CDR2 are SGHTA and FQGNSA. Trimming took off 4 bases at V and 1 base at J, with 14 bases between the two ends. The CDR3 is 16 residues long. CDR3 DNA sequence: TGTGCCAGCAGCTCCAGAACTAGCCATTCCTACAATGAGCAGTTCTTC. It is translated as CASSSRTSHSYNEQFF.

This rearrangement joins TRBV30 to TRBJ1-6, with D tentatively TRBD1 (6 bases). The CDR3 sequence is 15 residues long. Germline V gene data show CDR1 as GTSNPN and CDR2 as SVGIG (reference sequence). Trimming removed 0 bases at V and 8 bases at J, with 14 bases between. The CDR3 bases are TGTGCCTGGAGTGTTTCAGTACAGGGCGATTCACCCCTCCACTTT. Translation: CAWSVSVQGDSPLHF. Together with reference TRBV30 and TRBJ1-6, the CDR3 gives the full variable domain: SQTIHQWPATLVQPVGSPLSLECTVEGTSNPNLYWYRQAAGRGLQLLFYSVGIGQISSEVPQNLSASRPQDRQFILSSKKLLLSDSGFYLCAWSVSVQGDSPLHFGNGTRLTVT.

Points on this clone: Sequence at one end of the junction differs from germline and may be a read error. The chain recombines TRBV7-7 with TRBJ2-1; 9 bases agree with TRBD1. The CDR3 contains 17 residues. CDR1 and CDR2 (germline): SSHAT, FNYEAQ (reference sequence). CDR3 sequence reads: CASSLAPLGTGYNEQFF. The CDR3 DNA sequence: TGTGCTAGCAGCTTAGCGCCGCTAGGGACAGGGTATAATGAGCAGTTCTTC.

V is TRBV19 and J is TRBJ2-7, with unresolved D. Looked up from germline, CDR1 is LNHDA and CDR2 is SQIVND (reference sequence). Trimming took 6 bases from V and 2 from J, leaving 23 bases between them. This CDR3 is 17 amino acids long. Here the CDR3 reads CASSGSAVAPFPYEQYF. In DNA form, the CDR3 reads TGTGCCAGTAGCGGCAGCGCCGTCGCCCCCTTCCCCTACGAGCAGTACTTC.

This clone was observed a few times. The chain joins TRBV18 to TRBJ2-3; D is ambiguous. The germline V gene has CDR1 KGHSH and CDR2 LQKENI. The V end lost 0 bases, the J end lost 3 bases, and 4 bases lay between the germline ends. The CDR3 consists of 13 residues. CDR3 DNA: TGTGCCAGCTCACCACCGCTAACAGATACGCAGTATTTT. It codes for CASSPPLTDTQYF. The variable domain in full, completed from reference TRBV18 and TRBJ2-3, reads NAGVMQNPRHLVRRRGQEARLRCSPMKGHSHVYWYRQLPEEGLKFMVYLQKENIIDESGMPKERFSAEFPKEGPSILRIQQVVRGDSAAYFCASSPPLTDTQYFGPGTRLTVL.

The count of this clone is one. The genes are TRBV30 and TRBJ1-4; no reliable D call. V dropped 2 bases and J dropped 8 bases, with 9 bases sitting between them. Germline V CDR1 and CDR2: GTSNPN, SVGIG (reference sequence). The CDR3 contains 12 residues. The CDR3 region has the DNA TGTGCCTGGAGTCCGTTGCGAGAAAAACTGTTTTTT. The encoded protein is CAWSPLREKLFF.

DNA for the CDR3: TGCAGTGCTAGTCGGGCTGAAGCTTTCTTT. Translating it yields CSASRAEAFF. The rearrangement links TRBV20-1 to TRBJ1-1; the D is unclear. V lost 3 bases, J lost 6 bases, and 5 bases lay in between. CDR1 is DFQATT and CDR2 is SNEGSKA in the germline V gene (reference sequence). The CDR3 is 10 amino acids.

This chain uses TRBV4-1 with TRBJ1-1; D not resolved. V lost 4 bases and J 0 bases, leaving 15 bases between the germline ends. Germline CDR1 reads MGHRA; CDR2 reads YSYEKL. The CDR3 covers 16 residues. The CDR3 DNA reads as TGCGCCAGCAGCCCCCGAGTCGGGGAACTGAACACTGAAGCTTTCTTT. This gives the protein CASSPRVGELNTEAFF.

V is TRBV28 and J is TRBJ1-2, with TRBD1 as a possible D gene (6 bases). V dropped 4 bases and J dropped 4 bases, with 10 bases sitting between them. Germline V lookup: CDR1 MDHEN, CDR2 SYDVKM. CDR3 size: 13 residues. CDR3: CASSSDSLYGYTF. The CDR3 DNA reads TGTGCCAGCAGTTCGGACAGCCTCTATGGCTACACCTTC.

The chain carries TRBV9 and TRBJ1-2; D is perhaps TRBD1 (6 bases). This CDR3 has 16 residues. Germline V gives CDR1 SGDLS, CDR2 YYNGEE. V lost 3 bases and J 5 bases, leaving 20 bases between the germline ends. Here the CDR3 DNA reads TGTGCCAGCAGCGGAGGCTCAACAGGGAGTACATATGGCTACACCTTC. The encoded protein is CASSGGSTGSTYGYTF.

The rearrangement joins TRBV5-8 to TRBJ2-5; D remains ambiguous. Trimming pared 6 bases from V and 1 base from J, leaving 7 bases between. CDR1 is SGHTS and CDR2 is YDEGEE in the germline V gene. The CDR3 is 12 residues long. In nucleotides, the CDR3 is TGTGCCAGCAATACAGTCCAAGAGACCCAGTACTTC. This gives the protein CASNTVQETQYF.

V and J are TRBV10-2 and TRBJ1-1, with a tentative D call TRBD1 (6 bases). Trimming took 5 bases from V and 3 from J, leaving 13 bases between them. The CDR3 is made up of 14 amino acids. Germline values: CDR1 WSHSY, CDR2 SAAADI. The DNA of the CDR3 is TGCGCCAGCAGTACATCAGGGGAGCACACTGAAGCTTTCTTT. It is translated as CASSTSGEHTEAFF.

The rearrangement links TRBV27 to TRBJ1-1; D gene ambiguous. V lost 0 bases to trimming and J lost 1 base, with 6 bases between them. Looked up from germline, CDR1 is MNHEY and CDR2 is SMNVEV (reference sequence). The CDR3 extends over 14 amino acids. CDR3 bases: TGTGCCAGCAGTTTATCGATAGCGAACACTGAAGCTTTCTTT. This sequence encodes CASSLSIANTEAFF.

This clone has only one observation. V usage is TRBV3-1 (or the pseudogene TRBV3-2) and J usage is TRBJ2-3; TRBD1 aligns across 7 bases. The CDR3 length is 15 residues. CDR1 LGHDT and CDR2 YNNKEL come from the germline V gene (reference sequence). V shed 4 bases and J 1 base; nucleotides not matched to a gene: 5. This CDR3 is CASSPRGHGTDTQYF. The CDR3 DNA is TGTGCCAGCAGCCCTAGGGGGCATGGCACAGATACGCAGTATTTT.

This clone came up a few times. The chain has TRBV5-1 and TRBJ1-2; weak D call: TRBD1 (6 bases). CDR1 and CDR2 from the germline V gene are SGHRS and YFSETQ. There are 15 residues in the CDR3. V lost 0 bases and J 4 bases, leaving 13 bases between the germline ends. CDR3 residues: CASSLGGDTTYGYTF. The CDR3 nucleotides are TGCGCCAGCAGCTTGGGTGGGGACACCACCTATGGCTACACCTTC.

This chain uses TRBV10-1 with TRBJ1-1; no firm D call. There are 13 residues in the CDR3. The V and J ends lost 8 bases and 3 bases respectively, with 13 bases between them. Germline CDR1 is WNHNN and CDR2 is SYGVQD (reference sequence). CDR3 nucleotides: TGCGCCAGCCGAGAGTCACTGCACACTGAAGCTTTCTTT. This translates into CASRESLHTEAFF.

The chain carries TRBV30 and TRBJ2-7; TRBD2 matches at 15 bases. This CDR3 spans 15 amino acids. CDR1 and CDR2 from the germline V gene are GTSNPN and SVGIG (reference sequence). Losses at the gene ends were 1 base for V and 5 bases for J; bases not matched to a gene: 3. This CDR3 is CAWSAGTSGRNEQYF. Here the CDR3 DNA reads TGTGCCTGGAGTGCCGGGACTAGCGGGAGGAACGAGCAGTACTTC.

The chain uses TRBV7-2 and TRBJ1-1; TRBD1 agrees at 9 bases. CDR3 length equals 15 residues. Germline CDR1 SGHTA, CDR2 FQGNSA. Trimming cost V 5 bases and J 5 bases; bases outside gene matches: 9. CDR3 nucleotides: TGTGCCAGCAGCGTGCGACAGGGGGGAAAAACTGAAGCTTTCTTT. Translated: CASSVRQGGKTEAFF.

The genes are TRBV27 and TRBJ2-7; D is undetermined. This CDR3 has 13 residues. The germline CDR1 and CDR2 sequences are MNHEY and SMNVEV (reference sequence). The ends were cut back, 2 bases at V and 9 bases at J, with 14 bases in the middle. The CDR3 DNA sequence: TGTGCCAGCAGTTTAGGCGGCGTCGGGTCGCAGTACTTC. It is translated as CASSLGGVGSQYF.

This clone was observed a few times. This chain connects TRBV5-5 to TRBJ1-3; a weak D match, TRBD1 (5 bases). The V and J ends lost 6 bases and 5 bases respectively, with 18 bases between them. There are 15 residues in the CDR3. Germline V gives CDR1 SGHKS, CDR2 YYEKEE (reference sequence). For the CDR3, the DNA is TGTGCCAGCATCCCCCAACGGGCGGGACGAAACACCATATATTTT. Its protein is CASIPQRAGRNTIYF. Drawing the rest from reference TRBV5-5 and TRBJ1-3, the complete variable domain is DAGVTQSPTHLIKTRGQQVTLRCSPISGHKSVSWYQQVLGQGPQFIFQYYEKEERGRGNFPDRFSARQFPNYSSELNVNALLLGDSALYLCASIPQRAGRNTIYFGEGSWLTVV.

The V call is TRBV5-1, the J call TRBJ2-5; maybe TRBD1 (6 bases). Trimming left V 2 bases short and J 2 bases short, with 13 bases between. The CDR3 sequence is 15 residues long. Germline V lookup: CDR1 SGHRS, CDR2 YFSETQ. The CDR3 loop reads CASSFSMQGQETQYF. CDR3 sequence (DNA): TGCGCCAGCAGCTTCTCCATGCAGGGGCAAGAGACCCAGTACTTC.

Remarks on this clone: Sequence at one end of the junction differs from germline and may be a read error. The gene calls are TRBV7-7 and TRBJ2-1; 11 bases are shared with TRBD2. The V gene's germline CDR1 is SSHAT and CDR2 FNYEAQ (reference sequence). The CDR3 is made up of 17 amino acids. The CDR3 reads CASSLSLAGGPYNEQFF. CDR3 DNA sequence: TGTGCTAGCAGCTTAAGTCTAGCGGGAGGCCCCTACAATGAGCAGTTCTTC.

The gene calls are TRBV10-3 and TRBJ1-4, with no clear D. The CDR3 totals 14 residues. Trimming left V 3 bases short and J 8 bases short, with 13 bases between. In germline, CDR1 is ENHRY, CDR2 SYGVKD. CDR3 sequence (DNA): TGTGCCATCAGTGAAGGGTCAGGAGGGGAAAAACTGTTTTTT. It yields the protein CAISEGSGGEKLFF.

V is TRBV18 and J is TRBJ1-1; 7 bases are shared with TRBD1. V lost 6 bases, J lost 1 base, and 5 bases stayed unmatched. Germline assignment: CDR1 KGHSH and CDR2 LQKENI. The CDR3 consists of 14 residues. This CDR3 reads CASSATGKNTEAFF. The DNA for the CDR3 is TGTGCCAGCTCCGCGACAGGGAAGAACACTGAAGCTTTCTTT. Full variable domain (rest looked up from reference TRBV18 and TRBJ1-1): NAGVMQNPRHLVRRRGQEARLRCSPMKGHSHVYWYRQLPEEGLKFMVYLQKENIIDESGMPKERFSAEFPKEGPSILRIQQVVRGDSAAYFCASSATGKNTEAFFGQGTRLTVV.

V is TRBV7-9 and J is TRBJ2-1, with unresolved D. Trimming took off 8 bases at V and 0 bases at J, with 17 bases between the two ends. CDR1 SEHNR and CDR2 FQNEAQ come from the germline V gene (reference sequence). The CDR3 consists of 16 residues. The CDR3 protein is CASLLGDGYSYNEQFF. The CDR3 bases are TGTGCCAGCCTTCTCGGAGACGGCTACTCCTACAATGAGCAGTTCTTC.

Here the CDR3 reads CARSPYSRPTYEQYF. The CDR3 DNA reads as TGTGCCAGAAGCCCCTACTCGCGTCCTACCTACGAGCAGTACTTC. The rearrangement joins TRBV5-3 to TRBJ2-7; D is ambiguous. TRBV5-3 is given ORF status, its function remaining uncertain. V lost 4 bases and J lost 2, with 16 bases in between. There are 15 residues in the CDR3.